The rows below give T cell receptor beta chains drawn from one sample of a study of chemoradiotherapy in HPV16-positive cancers. Method: immunoSEQ multiplex PCR; TCRdb's copy keeps in-frame clones and lacks some. The table records about 5,500 clones, approximately 72% of them present only once. Sampling took place from a patient who underwent chemoradiotherapy. The receptor source for this set is a human donor with HPV-associated anogenital cancer. The conserved cysteine and the conserved F or W are not part of the CDR3 here.

TRBJ2-3 TRBV4-1 15 ASSQLSAGSKEDTQY
TRBJ1-5 TRBV2 11 ASSGRGEQPQH
TRBJ1-5 TRBV19 14 ASSIFQVVGDQPQH
TRBJ1-2 TRBV2 11 ASSITGAEGYT
TRBJ2-7 TRBV11-1 13 ASSFTSGSRYEQY
TRBJ2-4 TRBV7-9 15 ASSLGSRGLAKNIQY
TRBJ2-7 TRBV7-9 11 ASSFGRDYKQY
TRBJ1-3 TRBV19 15 ASTNRGTGNSGNTIY
TRBJ2-3 TRBV19 13 ASSRLAGVVDTQY
TRBJ1-5 TRBV10-2 11 ASSEYWNQPQH
TRBJ1-6 TRBV7-8 13 ASSKGGSYNSPLH
TRBJ2-7 TRBV28 11 GTSAGFTREQY
TRBJ1-1 TRBV6-1 13 ASSAKPTENTEAF
TRBJ2-7 TRBV5-1 16 ASSLRGLAGGRSYEQY
TRBJ2-5 TRBV9 11 ASSVTDVETQY
TRBJ2-5 TRBV9 15 ASSVAFSGGLKETQY
TRBJ1-2 TRBV28 13 ASSSRDRSDYGYT
TRBJ2-7 TRBV11-2 12 ASSPGQGPYEQY
TRBJ2-1 TRBV18 11 ASSQAGGNEQF
TRBJ2-5 TRBV5-1 11 ASSYGDGETQY
TRBJ2-6 TRBV27 13 ASSTPSSGANVLT
TRBJ1-5 TRBV2 12 ASSEDYSNQPQH
TRBJ2-4 TRBV4-2 11 ASSQLQGNIQY
TRBJ1-2 TRBV5-1 11 ASDWTGSNGYT
TRBJ2-5 TRBV6-1 12 ASRGLGGEETQY